This note documents a single T cell receptor beta chain sequence. Its antigen remains unknown. Sample-barcoded 5' priming and a J-beta primer mix drove a second PCR of 7 to 11 cycles. Every molecule of cDNA carried a tag from a template-switch adaptor with 12 random nucleotides. All samples gave at least 2.5 million CDR3-containing paired-end reads. TCRdb re-analysed the 5' RACE reads in MiXCR, keeping a single row per CDR3 protein. The table includes fewer than 950,000 distinct CDR3 sequences, approximately 53% detected once. Germline assignment: CDR1 SGHTA and CDR2 FQGTGA. V shed 5 bases, J shed 2 bases, and the junction held 8 bases outside the gene matches. The CDR3 runs 15 residues. This record comes from a study of blood T cells in healthy people across ages. General study results and limits: Per million T cells, TCR beta diversity dropped roughly linearly as age increased.

This chain links TRBV7-3 with TRBJ2-7, with TRBD2 matching 8 bases. The sequenced material came from blood. This sequence originates from a man older than 75 in good health. The CDR3 DNA is TGTGCCAGCAGCCCTAGTAGCGGGAACGCCTACGAGCAGTACTTC. It is translated as CASSPSSGNAYEQYF.